The T cell receptor beta chain under discussion was sequenced for a study of cytomegalovirus exposure and HLA in healthy donors. The method was immunoSEQ multiplex PCR; TCRdb's version includes in-frame clones alone and lacks a portion of them. The profile shows some 170,000 clones, approximately 86% of them singletons. Material: PBMCs. This TCR derives from a man aged 18 to 29 in good health and CMV-seropositive.

The DNA of the CDR3 is TGTGCCAGCAGCTTAGTAGAGAGGAGGGGAAACACCATATATTTT. Protein product: CASSLVERRGNTIYF. The V and J genes are TRBV7-2 and TRBJ1-3; D is unresolved. Germline V gene data show CDR1 as SGHTA and CDR2 as FQGNSA. This CDR3 is 15 amino acids long. V gave up 1 base and J gave up 4 bases, with 11 bases separating them.